The rows below give T cell receptor beta chains drawn from one sample of a study of cytomegalovirus exposure and HLA in healthy donors. Profiled with immunoSEQ multiplex PCR; TCRdb holds only in-frame clones, not every one. The table has about 150,000 clones, 65% to 80% seen once. Material: PBMCs. The origin of the receptors is a man aged 35 to 55 in good health and CMV-seropositive. CDR3s include the opening cysteine and the closing phenylalanine or tryptophan. D genes are given only for firm matches. Clone size is stated in some rows and not others, as once, few, many or a class when expanded.

v_call	d_call	clone_size	j_call	cdr3_nt	cdr3_aa
TRBV4-3	TRBD1	NA	TRBJ2-7	TGCGCCAGCAGCCAAGGGACAGGGGGGAGCTACGAGCAGTACTTC	CASSQGTGGSYEQYF
TRBV30	NA	NA	TRBJ1-3	TGTGCCTGGTCGGGACTGGCAGGGAACACCATATATTTT	CAWSGLAGNTIYF
TRBV7-9	TRBD1	NA	TRBJ2-1	TGTGCCAGCAGCCGCCGGGACAGATACAATGAGCAGTTCTTC	CASSRRDRYNEQFF
TRBV7-8	NA	NA	TRBJ1-1	TGTGCCAGCAGCTTAGAGTGGAGGGAAGCTTTCTTT	CASSLEWREAFF
TRBV4-2	NA	NA	TRBJ2-3	TGTGCCAGCAGCCGCCTCGGGGTTACGCAGTATTTT	CASSRLGVTQYF
TRBV7-3	TRBD1	NA	TRBJ1-1	TGTGCCAGCAGCCTGACAGGGGAAACTGAAGCTTTCTTT	CASSLTGETEAFF
TRBV9	NA	NA	TRBJ1-3	TGTGCCAGCAGCCCCTCGTTTGGAAACACCATATATTTT	CASSPSFGNTIYF
TRBV9	TRBD2	once	TRBJ2-3	TGTGCCAGCAGCCTCTCCGGGACTAGCGGGAGCACAGATACGCAGTATTTT	CASSLSGTSGSTDTQYF
TRBV5-6	TRBD1	NA	TRBJ1-5	TGTGCCAGCAGCCGTGCAGGGGGTCGTGCCAATCAGCCCCAGCATTTT	CASSRAGGRANQPQHF
TRBV5-4	NA	NA	TRBJ2-3	TGTGCCAGCAGCTCCCCGGGTAGGGGGGATACGCAGTATTTT	CASSSPGRGDTQYF
TRBV5-1	NA	NA	TRBJ2-3	TGCGCCAGCAAAGAGCCGAGCACAGATACGCAGTATTTT	CASKEPSTDTQYF
TRBV4-2	TRBD2	NA	TRBJ2-2	TGTGCCACCTTAGCGGGATTAGGCACCGGGGAGCTGTTTTTT	CATLAGLGTGELFF
TRBV2	NA	NA	TRBJ1-2	TGTGCCAGCACCAGCGAGGGATATGGCTACACCTTC	CASTSEGYGYTF
TRBV28	TRBD2	NA	TRBJ2-1	TGTGCCAGCAGTTTTTTCGTAGCGGGAGGCCAAAATGAGCAGTTCTTC	CASSFFVAGGQNEQFF
TRBV7-2	TRBD1	NA	TRBJ1-3	TGTGCCAGCAGCTCTGGGACAGCCTCTGGAAACACCATATATTTT	CASSSGTASGNTIYF
TRBV6-5	TRBD1	NA	TRBJ1-2	TGTGCCAGCAGTTCCCGACAGGGACGCACTCCTGGCTACACCTTC	CASSSRQGRTPGYTF
TRBV5-4	TRBD2	NA	TRBJ2-3	TGTGCCAGCAGCTTGTTAGGCGGGAGGACAGATACGCAGTATTTT	CASSLLGGRTDTQYF
TRBV6-5	TRBD2	NA	TRBJ2-7	TGTGCCAGCAGTTACCGGCGGGAGGGTAATCACGAGCAGTACTTC	CASSYRREGNHEQYF
TRBV20-1	TRBD1	NA	TRBJ1-2	TGCAGTGCTATCTACAGGGGTGGCTACACCTTC	CSAIYRGGYTF
TRBV7-9	NA	once	TRBJ2-1	TGTGCCAGCAGCTTAGCCAGTCGTGGCTCCTACAATGAGCAGTTCTTC	CASSLASRGSYNEQFF
TRBV19	NA	once	TRBJ2-1	TGTGCCAGTAGTATAGTCGCAGGGAGGTCCTACAATGAGCAGTTCTTC	CASSIVAGRSYNEQFF
TRBV5-5	NA	NA	TRBJ2-3	TGTGCCAGCAGCTTGGCTGGGCCTACGCAGTATTTT	CASSLAGPTQYF
TRBV11-1	NA	NA	TRBJ2-1	TGTGCCAGCAGCTTAGGTGTGGGAGTACGGAATGAGCAGTTCTTC	CASSLGVGVRNEQFF
TRBV28	NA	few	TRBJ1-2	TGTGCCAGCAGTTACCTCTCAAGGGGTGGCTACACCTTC	CASSYLSRGGYTF
TRBV29-1	TRBD2	once	TRBJ2-2	TGCAGCGCCGGTGGGAGGGGCATCAATATTCCGAACACCGGGGAGCTGTTTTTT	CSAGGRGINIPNTGELFF
TRBV28	NA	few	TRBJ2-7	TGTGCCAGCAGTTTTCGTCTCGAGCAGTACTTC	CASSFRLEQYF